This TCR beta chain was profiled in a study of regulatory T cells in long-lasting Graves disease. Time point reported: newly diagnosed GD, antithyroid drugs for less than 3 months. There was RNA extracted from PBMCs, and the TCR library was made from it. In this sample, this clonotype turned up a few times. HTBI primers from iRepertoire and Arm-PCR of CDR3 regions yielded the TCR beta libraries. Via MiXCR, TCRdb re-called the multiplex PCR reads, giving one row per CDR3 protein. The profile shows about 440,000 distinct CDR3 sequences, 15% of them singletons. CDR1 and CDR2 from the germline V gene are SGHRS and YFSETQ. The CDR3 totals 16 residues. Trimming at V came to 4 bases and at J to 0 bases, leaving 5 bases not matched to a gene. The data were also submitted as part of a second study, on T cells in Graves' hyperthyroidism and ophthalmopathy. That work contributes: Using the HTBI primer set, a first-round RT-PCR was run on the TCR CDR3. Blood samples included most of the expanded thyroid clonotypes exceeding 0.001. A model built on 13 V-J features separated ophthalmopathy from stable hyperthyroidism. The model identified upcoming ophthalmopathy a median 6.5 months ahead of onset.

Specimen: peripheral blood mononuclear cells (PBMCs), collected at new diagnosis, from a patient treated with antithyroid drugs. This receptor was taken from a woman in her twenties or thirties with Graves disease. The chain joins TRBV5-1 to TRBJ2-3, with TRBD2 matching 10 bases. Written as DNA, the CDR3 is TGCGCCAGCAGCCTACCACTAGCGGGGAGCACAGATACGCAGTATTTT. Translating it yields CASSLPLAGSTDTQYF.